What follows is one T cell receptor (beta chain) and its context. From the 5' RACE reads, TCRdb called clonotypes with MiXCR, one entry per CDR3 protein. The sample lists 300,000 to 350,000 distinct CDR3 sequences; around 13% were seen once. This record belongs to a study of T-cell memory formation after mild COVID-19. The TCR originated in a man between 18 and 35 years old who had mild COVID-19 (a few samples of this study predate the infection). Cell type and time point are not known. The source material was PBMCs or a T cell subset sorted from them (not recorded which).

CDR3 sequence reads: CASSQRGGSYNEQFF. The CDR3 DNA is TGCGCCAGCAGCCAACGGGGGGGGTCCTACAATGAGCAGTTCTTC. The chain recombines TRBV4-3 with TRBJ2-1; 8 bases are shared with TRBD2. The CDR3 has 15 amino acids. V lost 2 bases, J lost 1 base, and 1 base stayed unmatched. Germline V CDR1 and CDR2: LGHNA, YSLEER.